This T cell receptor beta chain was recovered during a study of blood T cell repertoires in COVID-19. The overall study: Sites in the United States, Italy and Spain provided acute and convalescent COVID-19 samples.

The age range of participants was 18 to 89 years, with residence in about two dozen US areas. Exposed enrollees had met someone with a PCR-confirmed or clinician-diagnosed COVID-19 case at some point within the 2 weeks before study entry. Libraries were prepared by immunoSEQ multiplex PCR; TCRdb keeps only in-frame clonotypes and omits some of them. The table lists approximately 300,000 clones, 85% of them singletons. The CDR3 contains 18 residues. Germline V CDR1 and CDR2: KGHSH, LQKENI. The trim removed 1 base at V and 5 bases at J, leaving 10 bases unmatched. This sequence was found in a woman aged 25 to 39 who had been exposed to COVID-19. The genes are TRBV18 and TRBJ2-2; 10 bases are shared with TRBD2. Sequencing used PBMCs or T cells enriched from blood (not recorded which). This CDR3 reads CASSPRSSGGVQTGELFF. CDR3 sequence (DNA): TGTGCCAGCTCACCACGGTCTAGCGGGGGAGTCCAGACCGGGGAGCTGTTTTTT.